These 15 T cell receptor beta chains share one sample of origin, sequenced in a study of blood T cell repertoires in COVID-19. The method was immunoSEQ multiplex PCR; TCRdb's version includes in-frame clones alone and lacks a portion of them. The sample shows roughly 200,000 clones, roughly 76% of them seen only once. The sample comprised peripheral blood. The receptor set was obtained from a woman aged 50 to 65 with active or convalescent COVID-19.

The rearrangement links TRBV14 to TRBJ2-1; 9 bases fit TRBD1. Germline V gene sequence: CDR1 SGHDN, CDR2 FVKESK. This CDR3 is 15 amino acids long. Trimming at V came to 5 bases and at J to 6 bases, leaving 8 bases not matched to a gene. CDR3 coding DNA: TGTGCCAGCAGCAAAGGGACAGGGAGGCGCAATGAGCAGTTCTTC. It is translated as CASSKGTGRRNEQFF.

In DNA form, the CDR3 reads TGTGCCAGCAGTTATCGAACAGGGGACGTAGGCAATCAGCCCCAGCATTTT. Residues: CASSYRTGDVGNQPQHF. The rearrangement joins TRBV28 to TRBJ1-5; 7 positions match TRBD1. J lost 2 bases, V lost 4 bases, and 11 bases had no gene match. The CDR3 spans 17 residues. From germline, CDR1 is MDHEN and CDR2 SYDVKM.

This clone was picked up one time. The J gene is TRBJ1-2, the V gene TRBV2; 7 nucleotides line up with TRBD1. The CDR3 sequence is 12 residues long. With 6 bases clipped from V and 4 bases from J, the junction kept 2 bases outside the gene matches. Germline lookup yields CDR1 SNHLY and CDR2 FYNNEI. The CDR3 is CASRGQLYGYTF. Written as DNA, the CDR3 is TGTGCCAGCAGGGGACAGCTCTATGGCTACACCTTC. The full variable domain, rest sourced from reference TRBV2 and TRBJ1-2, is EPEVTQTPSHQVTQMGQEVILRCVPISNHLYFYWYRQILGQKVEFLVSFYNNEISEKSEIFDDQFSVERPDGSNFTLKIRSTKLEDSAMYFCASRGQLYGYTFGSGTRLTVV.

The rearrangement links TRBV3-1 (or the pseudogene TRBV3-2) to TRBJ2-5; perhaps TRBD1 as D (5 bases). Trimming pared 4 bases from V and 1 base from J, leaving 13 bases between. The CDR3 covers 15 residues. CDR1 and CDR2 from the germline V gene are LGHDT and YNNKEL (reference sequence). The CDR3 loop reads CASSRVSRAQETQYF. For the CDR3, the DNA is TGTGCCAGCAGCCGAGTCAGCAGGGCCCAAGAGACCCAGTACTTC.

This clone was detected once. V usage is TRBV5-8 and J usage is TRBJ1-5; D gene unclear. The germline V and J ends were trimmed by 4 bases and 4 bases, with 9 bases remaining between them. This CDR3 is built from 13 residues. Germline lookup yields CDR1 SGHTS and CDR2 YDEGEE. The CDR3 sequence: CASSTSPNQPQHF. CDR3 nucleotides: TGTGCCAGCAGCACTAGTCCAAATCAGCCCCAGCATTTT.

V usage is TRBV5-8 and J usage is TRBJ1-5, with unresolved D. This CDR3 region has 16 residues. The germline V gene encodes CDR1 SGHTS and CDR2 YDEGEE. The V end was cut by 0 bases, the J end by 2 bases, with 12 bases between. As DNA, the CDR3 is TGTGCCAGCAGCTTGGAAGAGGGTATGGGCAATCAGCCCCAGCATTTT. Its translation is CASSLEEGMGNQPQHF.

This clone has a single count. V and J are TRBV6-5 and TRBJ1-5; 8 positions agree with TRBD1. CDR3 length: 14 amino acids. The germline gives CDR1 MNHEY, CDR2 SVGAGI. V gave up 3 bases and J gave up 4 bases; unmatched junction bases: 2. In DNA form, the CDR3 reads TGTGCCAGCAGTTATAGACAGGGGAATCAGCCCCAGCATTTT. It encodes CASSYRQGNQPQHF.

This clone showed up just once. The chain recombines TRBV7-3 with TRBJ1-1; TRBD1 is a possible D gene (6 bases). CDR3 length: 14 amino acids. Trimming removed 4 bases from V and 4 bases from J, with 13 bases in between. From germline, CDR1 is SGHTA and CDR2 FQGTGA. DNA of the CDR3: TGTGCCAGCAGCTCCAATAGGGGGAGCACTGAAGCTTTCTTT. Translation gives CASSSNRGSTEAFF.

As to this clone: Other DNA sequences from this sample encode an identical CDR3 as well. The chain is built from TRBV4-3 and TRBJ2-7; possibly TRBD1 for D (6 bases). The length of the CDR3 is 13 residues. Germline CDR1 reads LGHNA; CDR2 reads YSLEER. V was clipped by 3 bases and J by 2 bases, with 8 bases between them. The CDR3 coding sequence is TGCGCCAGCAGCCAGGACAGAGCCTACGAGCAGTACTTC. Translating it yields CASSQDRAYEQYF.

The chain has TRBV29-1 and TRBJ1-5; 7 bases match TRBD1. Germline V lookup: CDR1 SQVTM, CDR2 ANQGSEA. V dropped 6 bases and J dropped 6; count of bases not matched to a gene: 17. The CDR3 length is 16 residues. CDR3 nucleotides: TGCAGCGTAGCCGCCAGGGGGGCTCGGGGCGGTCAGCCCCAGCATTTT. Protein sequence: CSVAARGARGGQPQHF.

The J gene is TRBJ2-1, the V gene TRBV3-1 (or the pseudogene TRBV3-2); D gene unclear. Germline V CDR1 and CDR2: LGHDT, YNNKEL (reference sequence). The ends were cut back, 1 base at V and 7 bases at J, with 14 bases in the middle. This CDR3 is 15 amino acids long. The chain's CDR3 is CASSQGPRVLNEQFF. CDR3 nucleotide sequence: TGTGCCAGCAGCCAAGGCCCTCGGGTTTTAAATGAGCAGTTCTTC.

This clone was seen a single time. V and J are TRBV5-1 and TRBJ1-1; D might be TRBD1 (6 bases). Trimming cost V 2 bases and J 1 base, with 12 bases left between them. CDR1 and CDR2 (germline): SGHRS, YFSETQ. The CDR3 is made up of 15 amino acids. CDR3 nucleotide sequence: TGCGCCAGCAGCTTTTCGCAGGGGAGGAACACTGAAGCTTTCTTT. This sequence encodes CASSFSQGRNTEAFF.

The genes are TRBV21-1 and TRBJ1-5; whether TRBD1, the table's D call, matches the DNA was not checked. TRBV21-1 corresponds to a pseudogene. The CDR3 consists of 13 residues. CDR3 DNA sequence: TGTGCCAGCAGCAAACACAGGCTGCAGCCCCAGCATTTT. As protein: CASSKHRLQPQHF.

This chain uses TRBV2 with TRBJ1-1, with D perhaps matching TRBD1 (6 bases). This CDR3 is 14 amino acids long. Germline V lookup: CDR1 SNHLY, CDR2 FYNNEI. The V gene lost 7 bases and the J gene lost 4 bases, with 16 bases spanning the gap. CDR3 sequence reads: CASTLYRDSTEAFF. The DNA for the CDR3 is TGTGCCAGCACCCTATACAGGGATTCCACTGAAGCTTTCTTT.

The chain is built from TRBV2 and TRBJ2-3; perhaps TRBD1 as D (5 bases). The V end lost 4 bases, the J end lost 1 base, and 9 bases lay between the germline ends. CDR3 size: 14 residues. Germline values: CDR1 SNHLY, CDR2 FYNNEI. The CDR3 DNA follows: TGTGCCAGCAGTGGCAGGGTCGGCACAGATACGCAGTATTTT. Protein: CASSGRVGTDTQYF.